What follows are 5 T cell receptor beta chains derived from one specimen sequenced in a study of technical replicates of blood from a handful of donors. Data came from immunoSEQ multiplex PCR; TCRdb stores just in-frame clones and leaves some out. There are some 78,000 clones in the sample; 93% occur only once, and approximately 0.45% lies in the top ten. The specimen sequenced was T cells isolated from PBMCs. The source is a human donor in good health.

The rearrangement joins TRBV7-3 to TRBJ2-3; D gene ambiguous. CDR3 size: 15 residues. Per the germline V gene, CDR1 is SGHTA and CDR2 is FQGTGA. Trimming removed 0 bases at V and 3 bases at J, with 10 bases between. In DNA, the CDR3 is TGTGCCAGCAGCTTAACCGGTCTAGTTACAGATACGCAGTATTTT. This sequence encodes CASSLTGLVTDTQYF.

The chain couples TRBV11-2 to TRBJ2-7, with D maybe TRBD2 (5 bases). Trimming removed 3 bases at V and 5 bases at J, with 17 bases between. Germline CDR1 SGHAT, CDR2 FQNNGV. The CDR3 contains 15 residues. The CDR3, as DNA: TGTGCCAGCAGCTTCGTAATCCTAGGGAGTGACGAGCAGTACTTC. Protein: CASSFVILGSDEQYF. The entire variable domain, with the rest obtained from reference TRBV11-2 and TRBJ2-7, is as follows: EAGVAQSPRYKIIEKRQSVAFWCNPISGHATLYWYQQILGQGPKLLIQFQNNGVVDDSQLPKDRFSAERLKGVDSTLKIQPAKLEDSAVYLCASSFVILGSDEQYFGPGTRLTVT.

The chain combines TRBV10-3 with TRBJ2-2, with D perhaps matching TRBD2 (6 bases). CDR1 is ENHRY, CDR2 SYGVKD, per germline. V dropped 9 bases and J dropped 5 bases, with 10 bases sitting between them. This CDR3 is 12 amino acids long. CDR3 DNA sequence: TGTGCCATTATAGCGGATACCGGGGAGCTGTTTTTT. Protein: CAIIADTGELFF.

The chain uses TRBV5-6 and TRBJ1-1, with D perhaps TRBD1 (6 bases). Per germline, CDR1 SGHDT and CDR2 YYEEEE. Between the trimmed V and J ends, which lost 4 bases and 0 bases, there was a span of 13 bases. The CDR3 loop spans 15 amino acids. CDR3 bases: TGTGCCAGCAGCGTATACAGGGCATTGAACACTGAAGCTTTCTTT. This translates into CASSVYRALNTEAFF.

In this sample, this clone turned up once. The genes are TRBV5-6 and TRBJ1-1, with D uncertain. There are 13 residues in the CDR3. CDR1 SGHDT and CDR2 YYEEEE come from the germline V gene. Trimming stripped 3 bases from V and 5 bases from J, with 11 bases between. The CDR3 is CASSSVLWTEAFF. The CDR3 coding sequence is TGTGCCAGCAGCTCGGTCCTATGGACTGAAGCTTTCTTT.